Here is one TCR beta chain with its context. Its antigen remains unidentified. The record has no base qualities; no much larger clone is one base away. Libraries were made using the immunoSEQ multiplex PCR assay. This is the immuneACCESS table as TCRdb keeps it, with only in-frame sequences that have V and J called. A part of the clones is gone; compared with another copy, unresolved V genes explain less than half, and the rest is unexplained. The sample table holds under 85,000 clones, of which roughly 96% were seen once. Jointly, the top ten make up approximately 0.3% of the sample. These data originate in a study of technical replicates of blood from a handful of donors (dated by TCRdb to the late 2010s). The CDR3 starts with the cysteine, ends with the phenylalanine, and has 12 residues. Kept here is only the CDR3 DNA, which spans 36 bases and is read in frame from base 1. Reading the germline V gene gives CDR1 MNHNS and CDR2 SASEGT. V is clipped by 7 bases and J by 5 bases, and the sequence between their germline boundaries is 11 bases long.

Input material: T cells isolated from PBMCs. The sequence joins TRBV6-1 to TRBJ1-1, with no confidently assigned D gene. This clonotype was sampled from a human donor in good health. The CDR3 region has the sequence CASTPTVTEAFF. The base sequence is TGTGCCAGCACTCCTACCGTGACTGAAGCTTTCTTT.